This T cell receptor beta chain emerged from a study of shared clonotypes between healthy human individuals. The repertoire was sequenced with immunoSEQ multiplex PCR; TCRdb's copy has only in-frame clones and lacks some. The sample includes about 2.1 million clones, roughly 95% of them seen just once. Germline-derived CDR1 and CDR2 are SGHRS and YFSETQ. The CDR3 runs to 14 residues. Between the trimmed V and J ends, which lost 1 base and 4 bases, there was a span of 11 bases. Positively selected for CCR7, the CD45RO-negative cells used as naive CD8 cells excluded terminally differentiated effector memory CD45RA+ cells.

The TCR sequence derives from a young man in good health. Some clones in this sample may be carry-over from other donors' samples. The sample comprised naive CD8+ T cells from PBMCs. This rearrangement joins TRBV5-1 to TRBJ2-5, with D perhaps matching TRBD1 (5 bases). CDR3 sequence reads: CASSLSGARETQYF. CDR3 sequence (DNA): TGCGCCAGCAGCTTGAGTGGGGCGCGAGAGACCCAGTACTTC. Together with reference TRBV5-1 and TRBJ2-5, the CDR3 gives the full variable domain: KAGVTQTPRYLIKTRGQQVTLSCSPISGHRSVSWYQQTPGQGLQFLFEYFSETQRNKGNFPGRFSGRQFSNSRSEMNVSTLELGDSALYLCASSLSGARETQYFGPGTRLLVL.